The 17 T cell receptor beta chains listed next were all sequenced from one sample in a study of CD8+ T cells in alopecia areata. It was cDNA, reverse transcribed from extracted RNA, that served as the sequencing template. Sequenced by immunoSEQ multiplex PCR; TCRdb stores in-frame clones only, minus some. This table holds approximately 150,000 clones, 80% to 90% found once. The sequences come from CD8+ T cells sorted from blood, collected at week 0. These receptors were collected from a human donor with alopecia areata.

This CDR3 is CASSFVTRGRDTQYF. CDR3 coding DNA: TGTGCCAGCAGTTTCGTCACAAGAGGGAGAGATACGCAGTATTTT. The J gene is TRBJ2-3, the V gene TRBV27, with D possibly being TRBD2 (5 bases). CDR1 and CDR2 (germline): MNHEY, SMNVEV (reference sequence). CDR3 length: 15 residues. Trimming shortened V by 3 bases and J by 5 bases, and 15 bases separated the two germline ends.

The chain carries TRBV7-8 and TRBJ2-3, with 11 bases fitting TRBD2. The CDR3 length is 16 residues. Germline V gene sequence: CDR1 SGHVS, CDR2 FQNEAQ. The trim removed 3 bases at V and 5 bases at J, leaving 7 bases unmatched. CDR3 region: CASSFVSGGAGDTQYF. The CDR3 nucleotides are TGTGCCAGCAGCTTCGTTAGCGGGGGGGCCGGAGATACGCAGTATTTT.

This clone was seen a handful of times. The V gene is TRBV12-5, the J gene TRBJ2-1; 12 bases are a match to TRBD2. The length of the CDR3 is 16 residues. Germline CDR1 is LGHNT and CDR2 is FRNRAP. After removal of 4 bases from V and 3 bases from J, the junction contained 4 bases not matched to a gene. The DNA for the CDR3 is TGTGCTAGTGGTTGGGAGACTAGCGGGGGCTACAATGAGCAGTTCTTC. Its translation is CASGWETSGGYNEQFF.

The chain joins TRBV11-2 to TRBJ2-1, with 8 positions matching TRBD2. Germline V gene sequence: CDR1 SGHAT, CDR2 FQNNGV. CDR3 length equals 16 residues. With V trimmed by 5 bases and J by 2 bases, 8 bases remained unmatched. The CDR3 DNA follows: TGTGCCAGCAGCCCTGCCCGGGAGGGAGCCTACAATGAGCAGTTCTTC. This encodes CASSPAREGAYNEQFF. Supplemented by reference TRBV11-2 and TRBJ2-1, the full variable domain reads EAGVAQSPRYKIIEKRQSVAFWCNPISGHATLYWYQQILGQGPKLLIQFQNNGVVDDSQLPKDRFSAERLKGVDSTLKIQPAKLEDSAVYLCASSPAREGAYNEQFFGPGTRLTVL.

V usage is TRBV30 and J usage is TRBJ2-7, with D hard to call. Germline assignment: CDR1 GTSNPN and CDR2 SVGIG (reference sequence). This CDR3 is 11 amino acids long. The V end lost 1 base, the J end lost 3 bases, and 4 bases lay between the germline ends. CDR3 loop: CAWSDGYEQYF. CDR3 sequence (DNA): TGTGCCTGGAGTGACGGCTACGAGCAGTACTTC.

The chain has TRBV4-1 and TRBJ2-3; 11 nucleotides align to TRBD2. Germline V lookup: CDR1 MGHRA, CDR2 YSYEKL. The CDR3 is 17 residues long. Germline trimming cut 4 bases from V and 0 bases from J; bases unmatched to any gene: 6. DNA of the CDR3: TGCGCCAGCAGCCCTACGACTAGCGGGGTTAGCACAGATACGCAGTATTTT. Translation: CASSPTTSGVSTDTQYF.

The chain links TRBV7-9 to TRBJ2-1, with D possibly TRBD1 on 6 matching bases. CDR3 length: 15 residues. Germline CDR1 is SEHNR and CDR2 is FQNEAQ (reference sequence). Trimming shortened V by 2 bases and J by 2 bases, and 10 bases separated the two germline ends. The CDR3 protein is CASSLIGGPYNEQFF. In DNA form, the CDR3 reads TGTGCCAGCAGCTTAATAGGGGGTCCCTACAATGAGCAGTTCTTC.

The chain carries TRBV29-1 and TRBJ1-1, with D unclear. Per germline, CDR1 SQVTM and CDR2 ANQGSEA. V was cut by 0 bases and J by 6 bases, with 8 bases left in between. CDR3 length: 12 residues. The DNA of the CDR3 is TGCAGCGTTGAAGATAAAGGGCCTGAAGCTTTCTTT. Residues: CSVEDKGPEAFF. The full variable domain, completed using reference TRBV29-1 and TRBJ1-1, is SAVISQKPSRDICQRGTSLTIQCQVDSQVTMMFWYRQQPGQSLTLIATANQGSEATYESGFVIDKFPISRPNLTFSTLTVSNMSPEDSSIYLCSVEDKGPEAFFGQGTRLTVV.

In this sample, this clone turned up once. The chain uses TRBV4-2 and TRBJ2-3, with D perhaps matching TRBD1 or TRBD2 (5 bases each). The germline V gene encodes CDR1 LGHNA and CDR2 YNFKEQ. The CDR3 runs 15 residues. V lost 2 bases and J 6 bases, leaving 15 bases between the germline ends. As DNA, the CDR3 is TGTGCCAGCAGCCAATTTTGGGGGTTGGCGGATACGCAGTATTTT. Residues: CASSQFWGLADTQYF.

The chain employs TRBV19 and TRBJ1-1, with a tentative D call TRBD1 (5 bases). The CDR3 is made up of 14 amino acids. CDR1 and CDR2 (germline): LNHDA, SQIVND (reference sequence). The V end lost 5 bases, the J end lost 5 bases, and 15 bases lay between the germline ends. DNA for the CDR3: TGTGCCAGTAGTTTGCAGGGTAGTGGGACTGAAGCTTTCTTT. It specifies CASSLQGSGTEAFF.

Turning to this clone: An end of the junction differs from the germline gene, which may be a read error. The sample has other DNA sequences that encode this CDR3 too. The chain recombines TRBV29-1 with TRBJ2-2, with D perhaps TRBD2 (5 bases). The CDR3 runs to 11 residues. Per germline, CDR1 SQVTM and CDR2 ANQGSEA. The CDR3 here is CSVVNTGELFF. The CDR3 DNA sequence: TGCAGCGTCGTTAACACCGGGGAGCTGTTCTTT.

This rearrangement joins TRBV30 to TRBJ2-3, with D tentatively TRBD1 or TRBD2 (6 bases each). Germline assignment: CDR1 GTSNPN and CDR2 SVGIG (reference sequence). The ends were cut back, 8 bases at V and 3 bases at J, with 18 bases in the middle. The CDR3 runs to 14 residues. CDR3 bases: TGTGCCGCCGAGGGGGGCGAGGTGACAGATACGCAGTATTTT. Amino acids: CAAEGGEVTDTQYF. Full variable domain (missing parts from reference TRBV30 and TRBJ2-3): SQTIHQWPATLVQPVGSPLSLECTVEGTSNPNLYWYRQAAGRGLQLLFYSVGIGQISSEVPQNLSASRPQDRQFILSSKKLLLSDSGFYLCAAEGGEVTDTQYFGPGTRLTVL.

This chain connects TRBV29-1 to TRBJ2-5; 10 bases align to TRBD1. Germline-derived CDR1 and CDR2 are SQVTM and ANQGSEA. The junction had 6 bases not matched to a gene; V was cut back by 2 bases and J by 6 bases. The CDR3 runs to 14 residues. CDR3 DNA: TGCAGCGTTGAAAATCAGGACAGGGGGAAGACCCAGTACTTC. It translates to CSVENQDRGKTQYF. Full variable domain (missing parts from reference TRBV29-1 and TRBJ2-5): SAVISQKPSRDICQRGTSLTIQCQVDSQVTMMFWYRQQPGQSLTLIATANQGSEATYESGFVIDKFPISRPNLTFSTLTVSNMSPEDSSIYLCSVENQDRGKTQYFGPGTRLLVL.

The chain has TRBV29-1 and TRBJ1-1, with 8 bases lining up with TRBD1. This CDR3 region has 14 residues. The junction had 7 bases not matched to a gene; V was cut back by 4 bases and J by 3 bases. Per germline, CDR1 SQVTM and CDR2 ANQGSEA. The CDR3 is CSVVQGAGDTEAFF. The CDR3 DNA reads as TGCAGCGTTGTCCAGGGGGCGGGGGACACTGAAGCTTTCTTT.

The chain links TRBV28 to TRBJ1-1; no reliable D call. In germline, CDR1 is MDHEN, CDR2 SYDVKM. This CDR3 has 14 residues. V lost 2 bases and J lost 4, with 11 bases in between. CDR3 DNA: TGTGCCAGCAGTTTAGGTCTCGCGGGCACTGAAGCTTTCTTT. Amino acids: CASSLGLAGTEAFF.

The gene calls are TRBV5-1 and TRBJ1-2, with 8 nucleotides matching TRBD1. The CDR3 extends over 18 amino acids. J lost 2 bases, V lost 4 bases, and 16 bases had no gene match. Germline V gives CDR1 SGHRS, CDR2 YFSETQ. CDR3 nucleotides: TGCGCCAGCAGCCGAACCGGGACAGGTCGAAGATCAAACTATGGCTACACCTTC. Protein sequence: CASSRTGTGRRSNYGYTF.

V is TRBV29-1 and J is TRBJ2-7; 7 positions match TRBD2. J was trimmed by 7 bases and V by 1 base; bases with no gene match: 16. The CDR3 spans 16 residues. The germline V gene encodes CDR1 SQVTM and CDR2 ANQGSEA. CDR3 sequence: CSVEGRAPDGRGEQYF. The CDR3, as DNA: TGCAGCGTTGAAGGCCGGGCCCCTGATGGGCGGGGGGAGCAGTACTTC.